This record looks at one T cell receptor beta chain sequence and its context. Its antigen is unknown. Trimming took 5 bases from V and 2 from J; bases not matched to a gene: 6. CDR3 length: 14 amino acids. Germline V gene lookup returns CDR1 SGHTA and CDR2 FQGNSA. The primer mix had 60 Vbeta and 13 Jbeta primers. The table came from immunoSEQ multiplex PCR; TCRdb's copy has only in-frame clones and leaves some out. Among under 130,000 clones, about 70% were seen once, and the ten largest hold about 3.5%. The data stem from a study of cytomegalovirus exposure and HLA in healthy donors. General study findings and limits: A classifier reportedly called cytomegalovirus status with high sensitivity and specificity.

What was sequenced was PBMCs. The source of this sequence is a young man in good health and CMV-seronegative. The V gene is TRBV7-2, the J gene TRBJ2-7; TRBD1 matches at 7 bases. The CDR3 loop is CASSRAQGTYEQYF. The CDR3 nucleotides read TGTGCCAGCAGCCGAGCACAGGGGACCTACGAGCAGTACTTC.